These 19 T cell receptor beta chains share one sample of origin, sequenced in a study of CD8 T cells in ankylosing spondylitis. TCRdb reprocessed the 5' RACE reads via MiXCR and lists one record per CDR3 protein. This table holds about 130,000 distinct CDR3 sequences, more than 6.5% found once. Sequenced material: blood, either unsorted or a sorted T cell fraction (not recorded which). The receptor source for this set is a male donor with ankylosing spondylitis or in good health (not recorded which).

This clonotype was seen at least ten times. The genes are TRBV29-1 and TRBJ2-7; 11 nucleotides agree with TRBD1. The CDR3 loop spans 15 amino acids. Germline CDR1 is SQVTM and CDR2 is ANQGSEA. The junction had 5 bases not matched to a gene; V was cut back by 4 bases and J by 0 bases. As DNA, the CDR3 is TGCAGCGTTGCGGCCGGGACAGGGGGCTCCTACGAGCAGTACTTC. This sequence encodes CSVAAGTGGSYEQYF.

The chain couples TRBV20-1 to TRBJ2-2; D is perhaps TRBD1 (5 bases). CDR3 length: 14 amino acids. Per germline, CDR1 DFQATT and CDR2 SNEGSKA (reference sequence). Trimming removed 5 bases at V and 2 bases at J, with 12 bases between. The CDR3 coding sequence is TGCAGTGCTGGTGACAGAATAAACACCGGGGAGCTGTTTTTT. Translation gives CSAGDRINTGELFF.

This clonotype appeared many times. The chain is built from TRBV7-8 and TRBJ2-1; D is uncertain. V shed 0 bases and J shed 3 bases, with 6 bases lying between them. Germline V gene sequence: CDR1 SGHVS, CDR2 FQNEAQ. This CDR3 has 14 residues. The CDR3 sequence: CASSLAQLYNEQFF. In DNA form, the CDR3 reads TGTGCCAGCAGCTTAGCTCAACTCTACAATGAGCAGTTCTTC.

This clonotype was picked up many times. This rearrangement joins TRBV2 to TRBJ2-5; D not resolved. This CDR3 is built from 13 residues. CDR1 is SNHLY, CDR2 FYNNEI, per germline. The germline V and J ends were trimmed by 4 bases and 3 bases, with 9 bases remaining between them. The CDR3 is CASSGAPEETQYF. The CDR3 coding sequence is TGTGCCAGCAGTGGGGCCCCAGAAGAGACCCAGTACTTC.

This clonotype was detected only once. The chain carries TRBV28 and TRBJ2-3; a weak D match, TRBD2 (7 bases). This CDR3 has 13 amino acids. V shed 8 bases and J shed 4 bases, with 13 bases lying between them. CDR1 and CDR2 (germline): MDHEN, SYDVKM. The CDR3 bases are TGTGCCAGCTCCGGGGGGCTCCCAGATACGCAGTATTTT. It encodes CASSGGLPDTQYF.

The genes are TRBV30 and TRBJ2-7; perhaps TRBD1 as D (6 bases). Looked up from germline, CDR1 is GTSNPN and CDR2 is SVGIG (reference sequence). The CDR3 loop spans 12 amino acids. The V and J ends lost 5 bases and 0 bases respectively, with 8 bases between them. CDR3 nucleotide sequence: TGTGCCTGGGGGACAAACTCCTACGAGCAGTACTTC. Its translation: CAWGTNSYEQYF.

This clonotype has a count of ten or more. The chain has TRBV6-2 or TRBV6-3 and TRBJ1-4; D not resolved. Germline CDR1 is MNHEY and CDR2 is SVGEGT. The CDR3 extends over 15 amino acids. The V end lost 6 bases, the J end lost 1 base, and 12 bases lay between the germline ends. As DNA, the CDR3 is TGTGCCAGCAGGCGTTTAGGCGGAACTAATGAAAAACTGTTTTTT. Its translation: CASRRLGGTNEKLFF.

This clonotype has at least ten counts. The V gene is TRBV7-9, the J gene TRBJ1-1; D is unresolved. The CDR3 has 13 residues. V lost 2 bases, J lost 8 bases, and 12 bases lay in between. Germline-derived CDR1 and CDR2 are SEHNR and FQNEAQ (reference sequence). The CDR3 DNA sequence: TGTGCCAGCAGCTTATACGACTTACACGAAGCTTTCTTT. Its protein product is CASSLYDLHEAFF.

This clonotype was found many times. The genes are TRBV5-1 and TRBJ2-2, with D perhaps matching TRBD1 or TRBD2 (5 bases each). This CDR3 is 16 amino acids long. Trimming removed 0 bases from V and 9 bases from J, with 18 bases in between. CDR1 SGHRS and CDR2 YFSETQ come from the germline V gene. The CDR3 loop is CASSLEGPDRGRELFF. In nucleotides, the CDR3 is TGCGCCAGCAGCTTGGAGGGACCCGATAGGGGTCGGGAGCTGTTTTTT.

This clonotype has ten or more counts. The chain couples TRBV7-8 to TRBJ2-2, with D possibly TRBD1 on 6 matching bases. The V end lost 1 base, the J end lost 3 bases, and 9 bases lay between the germline ends. Looked up from germline, CDR1 is SGHVS and CDR2 is FQNEAQ. This CDR3 is built from 15 residues. The CDR3 DNA sequence: TGTGCCAGCAGCTTAGTGGACAGCTACACCGGGGAGCTGTTTTTT. Translated: CASSLVDSYTGELFF.

At least ten counts were recorded for this clonotype. This chain uses TRBV29-1 with TRBJ1-3, with D perhaps matching TRBD1 (6 bases). The V and J ends lost 2 bases and 0 bases respectively, with 14 bases between them. This CDR3 spans 16 amino acids. Germline lookup yields CDR1 SQVTM and CDR2 ANQGSEA. CDR3 residues: CSVESRQENSGNTIYF. The CDR3 DNA follows: TGCAGCGTTGAATCCCGACAGGAGAACTCTGGAAACACCATATATTTT.

This clonotype occurred many times. The chain joins TRBV28 to TRBJ1-5, with D tentatively TRBD1 (6 bases). Germline loops: CDR1 MDHEN, CDR2 SYDVKM. The ends were cut back, 7 bases at V and 7 bases at J, with 14 bases in the middle. The CDR3 has 13 amino acids. The CDR3 loop is CASIPQGRQPQHF. The CDR3 DNA reads as TGTGCCAGCATACCGCAGGGGAGACAGCCCCAGCATTTT.

The sample holds many counts of this clonotype. The chain employs TRBV20-1 and TRBJ2-5; the D is unclear. Germline V gene sequence: CDR1 DFQATT, CDR2 SNEGSKA (reference sequence). The CDR3 sequence is 11 residues long. The CDR3 bases are TGCACTCCGCGGCTCCAAGAGACCCAGTACTTC. Encoded protein: CTPRLQETQYF.

This chain uses TRBV9 with TRBJ2-1; 10 nucleotides line up with TRBD2. V was clipped by 3 bases and J by 6 bases; unmatched bases: 9. The CDR3 has 16 amino acids. Germline V gene sequence: CDR1 SGDLS, CDR2 YYNGEE. CDR3 region: CASSDGLGLASNEQFF. For the CDR3, the DNA is TGTGCCAGCAGCGATGGTCTGGGACTAGCGTCCAATGAGCAGTTCTTC.

This clonotype was seen many times. The V call is TRBV10-3, the J call TRBJ2-2; 10 bases are shared with TRBD2. This CDR3 is 16 amino acids long. V lost 7 bases to trimming and J lost 6 bases; unmatched junction nucleotides: 11. From germline, CDR1 is ENHRY and CDR2 SYGVKD. The CDR3 protein is CAITASGSNTAGELFF. The CDR3 nucleotides read TGTGCCATCACCGCTAGCGGGAGTAACACGGCCGGGGAGCTGTTTTTT.

This clonotype showed up many times. The CDR3 bases are TGCGCCAGCAGCTGGGGGGGGGAACAGAATGAGCAGTTCTTC. This encodes CASSWGGEQNEQFF. The gene calls are TRBV5-1 and TRBJ2-1, with TRBD2 matching 7 bases. This CDR3 has 14 amino acids. Germline V gene lookup returns CDR1 SGHRS and CDR2 YFSETQ. Losses at the gene ends were 3 bases for V and 7 bases for J; bases not matched to a gene: 7.

This clonotype was observed at least ten times. V usage is TRBV7-2 and J usage is TRBJ2-2, with 7 bases aligning to TRBD2. The trim removed 10 bases at V and 4 bases at J, leaving 9 bases unmatched. Germline V gene lookup returns CDR1 SGHTA and CDR2 FQGNSA. This CDR3 spans 14 amino acids. The CDR3 here is CATRLASGTGELFF. The CDR3 coding sequence is TGTGCCACAAGACTAGCCTCCGGCACCGGGGAGCTGTTTTTT.

This clonotype was seen ten or more times. The gene calls are TRBV7-2 and TRBJ2-1; D remains ambiguous. The V end lost 0 bases, the J end lost 5 bases, and 11 bases lay between the germline ends. CDR1 and CDR2 from the germline V gene are SGHTA and FQGNSA. CDR3 length equals 15 residues. CDR3 in DNA: TGTGCCAGCAGCTTAGCGCCGTTCCCCAACAATGAGCAGTTCTTC. The encoded protein is CASSLAPFPNNEQFF.

This clonotype was counted at least ten times. The chain employs TRBV7-8 and TRBJ1-2; D possibly corresponds to TRBD1 (5 bases). The germline V gene encodes CDR1 SGHVS and CDR2 FQNEAQ. Deletions cut 0 bases from V and 1 base from J, with 12 bases between. The CDR3 has 16 residues. The CDR3 protein is CASSLAGPAINYGYTF. The DNA of the CDR3 is TGTGCCAGCAGCTTAGCGGGGCCAGCGATTAACTATGGCTACACCTTC.